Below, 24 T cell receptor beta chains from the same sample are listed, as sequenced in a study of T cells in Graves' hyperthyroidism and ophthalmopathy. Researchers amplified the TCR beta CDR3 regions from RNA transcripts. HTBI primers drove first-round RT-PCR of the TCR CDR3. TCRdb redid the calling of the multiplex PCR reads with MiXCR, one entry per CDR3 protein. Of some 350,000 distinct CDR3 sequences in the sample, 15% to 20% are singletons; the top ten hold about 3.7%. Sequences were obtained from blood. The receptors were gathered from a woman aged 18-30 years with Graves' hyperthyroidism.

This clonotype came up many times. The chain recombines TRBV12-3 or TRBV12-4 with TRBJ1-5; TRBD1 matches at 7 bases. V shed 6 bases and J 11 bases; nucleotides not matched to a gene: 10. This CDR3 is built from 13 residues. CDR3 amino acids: CASSPQGQATQHF. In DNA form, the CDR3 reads TGTGCCAGCAGCCCCCAAGGACAGGCCACCCAGCATTTT.

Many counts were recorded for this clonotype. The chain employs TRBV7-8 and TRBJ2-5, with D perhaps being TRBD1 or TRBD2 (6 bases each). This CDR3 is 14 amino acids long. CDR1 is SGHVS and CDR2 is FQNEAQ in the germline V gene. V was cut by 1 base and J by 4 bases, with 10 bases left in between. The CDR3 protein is CASSLVGGRETQYF. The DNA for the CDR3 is TGTGCCAGCAGCTTAGTCGGGGGCCGAGAGACCCAGTACTTC.

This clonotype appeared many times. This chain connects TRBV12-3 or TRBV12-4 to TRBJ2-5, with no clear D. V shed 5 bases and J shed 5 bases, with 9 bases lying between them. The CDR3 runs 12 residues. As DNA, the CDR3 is TGTGCCAGCAGTACAGTTTGGGAGACCCAGTACTTC. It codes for CASSTVWETQYF.

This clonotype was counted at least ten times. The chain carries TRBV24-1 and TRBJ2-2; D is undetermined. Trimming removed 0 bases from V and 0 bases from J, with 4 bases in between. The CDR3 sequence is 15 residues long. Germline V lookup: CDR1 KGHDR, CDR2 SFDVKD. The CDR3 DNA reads TGTGCCACCAGTGATTTGACAACGAACACCGGGGAGCTGTTTTTT. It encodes CATSDLTTNTGELFF.

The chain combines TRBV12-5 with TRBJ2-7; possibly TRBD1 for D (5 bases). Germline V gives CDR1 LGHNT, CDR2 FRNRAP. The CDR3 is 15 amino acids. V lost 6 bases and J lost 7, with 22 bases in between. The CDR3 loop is CASGPSQDLLWEQYF. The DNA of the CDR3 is TGTGCTAGTGGGCCATCACAGGACCTCCTTTGGGAGCAGTACTTC.

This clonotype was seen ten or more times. The CDR3 region has the DNA TGTGCCAGCAGCCACGGGACAGGGATGATCTATGGCTACACCTTC. Amino acids: CASSHGTGMIYGYTF. The chain is built from TRBV9 and TRBJ1-2, with 9 bases lining up with TRBD1. CDR3 length: 15 amino acids. Trimming removed 4 bases from V and 4 bases from J; junction bases left unmatched: 8. From germline, CDR1 is SGDLS and CDR2 YYNGEE.

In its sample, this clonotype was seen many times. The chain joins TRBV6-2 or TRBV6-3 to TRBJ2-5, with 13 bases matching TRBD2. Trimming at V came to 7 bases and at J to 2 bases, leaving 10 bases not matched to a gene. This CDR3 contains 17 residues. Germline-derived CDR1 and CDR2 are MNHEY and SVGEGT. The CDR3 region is CASTKHGLAGEQETQYF. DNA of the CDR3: TGTGCCAGCACCAAACACGGACTAGCGGGGGAACAAGAGACCCAGTACTTC.

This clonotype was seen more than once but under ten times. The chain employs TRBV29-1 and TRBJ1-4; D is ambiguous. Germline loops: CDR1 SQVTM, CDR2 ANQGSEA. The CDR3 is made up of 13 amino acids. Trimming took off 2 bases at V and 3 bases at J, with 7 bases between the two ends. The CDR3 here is CSVETGSNEKLFF. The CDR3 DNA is TGCAGCGTTGAAACCGGTTCTAATGAAAAACTGTTTTTT.

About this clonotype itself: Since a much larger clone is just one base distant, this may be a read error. The CDR3 region is CSAREGQVYYEQDF. For the CDR3, the DNA is TGCAGTGCTAGAGAGGGACAGGTGTATTACGAGCAGGACTTC. This chain uses TRBV20-1 with TRBJ2-7, with 8 bases that match TRBD1. Germline values: CDR1 DFQATT, CDR2 SNEGSKA (reference sequence). CDR3 length: 14 residues.

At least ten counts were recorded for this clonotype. Here the CDR3 reads CASSYTRPASNQPQHF. CDR3 in DNA: TGTGCCAGCTCCTATACCCGGCCTGCGAGCAATCAGCCCCAGCATTTT. This chain links TRBV2 with TRBJ1-5; D not certain. The CDR3 is made up of 16 amino acids. Germline V CDR1 and CDR2: SNHLY, FYNNEI. The germline V and J ends were trimmed by 8 bases and 1 base, with 18 bases remaining between them.

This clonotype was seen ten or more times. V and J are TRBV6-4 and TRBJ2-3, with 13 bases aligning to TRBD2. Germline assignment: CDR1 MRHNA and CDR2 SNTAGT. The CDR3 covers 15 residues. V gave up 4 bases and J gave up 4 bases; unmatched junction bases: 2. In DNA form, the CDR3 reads TGTGCCAGCAGTGCGGGGACTAGCGGGGCAGATACGCAGTATTTT. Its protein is CASSAGTSGADTQYF.

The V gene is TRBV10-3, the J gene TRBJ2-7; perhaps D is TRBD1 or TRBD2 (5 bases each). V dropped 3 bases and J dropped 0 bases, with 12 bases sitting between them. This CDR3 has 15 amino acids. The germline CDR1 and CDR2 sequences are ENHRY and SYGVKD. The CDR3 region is CAISDRGKSSYEQYF. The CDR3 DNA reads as TGTGCCATCAGTGATCGGGGCAAGAGCTCCTACGAGCAGTACTTC.

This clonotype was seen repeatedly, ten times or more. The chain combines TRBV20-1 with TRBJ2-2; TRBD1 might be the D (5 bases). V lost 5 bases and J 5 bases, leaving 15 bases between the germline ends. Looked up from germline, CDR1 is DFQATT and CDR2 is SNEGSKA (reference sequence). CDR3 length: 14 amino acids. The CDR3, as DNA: TGCAGTGCTGAAAGGGGTCCGGCGACCGGGGAGCTGTTTTTT. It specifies CSAERGPATGELFF.

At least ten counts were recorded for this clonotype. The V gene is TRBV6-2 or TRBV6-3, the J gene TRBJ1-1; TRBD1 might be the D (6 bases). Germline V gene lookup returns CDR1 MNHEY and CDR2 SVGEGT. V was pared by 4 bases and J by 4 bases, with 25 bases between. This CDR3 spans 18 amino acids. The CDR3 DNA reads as TGTGCCAGCAGTTCCCAAATCGAGGATACGGGGGCGGGCACTGAAGCTTTCTTT. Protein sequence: CASSSQIEDTGAGTEAFF.

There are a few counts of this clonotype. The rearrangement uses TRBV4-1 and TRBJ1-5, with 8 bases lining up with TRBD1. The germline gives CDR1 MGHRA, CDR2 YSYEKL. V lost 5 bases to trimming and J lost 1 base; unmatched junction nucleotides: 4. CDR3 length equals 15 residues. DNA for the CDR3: TGCGCCAGCAGCGTTGGACAGGGCAGCAATCAGCCCCAGCATTTT. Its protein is CASSVGQGSNQPQHF.

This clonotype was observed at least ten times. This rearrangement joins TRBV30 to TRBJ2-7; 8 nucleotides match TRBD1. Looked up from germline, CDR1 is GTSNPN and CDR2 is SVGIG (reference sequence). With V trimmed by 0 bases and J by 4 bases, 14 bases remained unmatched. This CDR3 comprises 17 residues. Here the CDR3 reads CAWSVLGLRTGPYEQYF. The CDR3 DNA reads TGTGCCTGGAGTGTACTGGGCCTGCGGACAGGGCCATACGAGCAGTACTTC.

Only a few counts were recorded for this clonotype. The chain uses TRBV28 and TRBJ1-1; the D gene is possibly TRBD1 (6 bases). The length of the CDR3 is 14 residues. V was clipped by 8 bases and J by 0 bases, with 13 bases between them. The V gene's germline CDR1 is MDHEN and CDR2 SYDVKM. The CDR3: CASQSGHMNTEAFF. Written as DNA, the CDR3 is TGTGCCAGCCAATCGGGACATATGAACACTGAAGCTTTCTTT.

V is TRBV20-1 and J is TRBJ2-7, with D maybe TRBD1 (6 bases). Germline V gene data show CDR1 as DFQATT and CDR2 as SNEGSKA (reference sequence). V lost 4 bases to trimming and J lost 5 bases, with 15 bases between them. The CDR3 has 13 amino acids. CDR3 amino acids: CSAKITTGNEQYF. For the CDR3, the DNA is TGCAGTGCTAAAATAACAACAGGGAACGAGCAGTACTTC.

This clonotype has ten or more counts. The CDR3 DNA is TGTGCCTGGAACTCCGGGACAGGGGTGGGCTATGGCTACACCTTC. It yields the protein CAWNSGTGVGYGYTF. V gene TRBV30 combines with J gene TRBJ1-2; 10 nucleotides line up with TRBD1. The CDR3 has 15 amino acids. CDR1 GTSNPN and CDR2 SVGIG come from the germline V gene (reference sequence). V was clipped by 4 bases and J by 4 bases; unmatched bases: 9.

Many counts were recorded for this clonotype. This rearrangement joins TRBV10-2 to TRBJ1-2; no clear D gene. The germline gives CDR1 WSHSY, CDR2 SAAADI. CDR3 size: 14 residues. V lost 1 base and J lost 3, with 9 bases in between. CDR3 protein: CASSEFSSDYGYTF. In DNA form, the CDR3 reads TGCGCCAGCAGTGAGTTCTCCTCTGACTATGGCTACACCTTC.

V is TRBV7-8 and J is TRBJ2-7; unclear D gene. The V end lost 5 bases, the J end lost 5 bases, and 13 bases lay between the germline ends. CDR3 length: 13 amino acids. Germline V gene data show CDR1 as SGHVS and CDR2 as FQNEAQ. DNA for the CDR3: TGTGCCAGCAGCATTGGCACCGTCAACGAGCAGTACTTC. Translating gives CASSIGTVNEQYF. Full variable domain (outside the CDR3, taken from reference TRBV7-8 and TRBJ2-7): GAGVSQSPRYKVAKRGQDVALRCDPISGHVSLFWYQQALGQGPEFLTYFQNEAQLDKSGLPSDRFFAERPEGSVSTLKIQRTQQEDSAVYLCASSIGTVNEQYFGPGTRLTVT.

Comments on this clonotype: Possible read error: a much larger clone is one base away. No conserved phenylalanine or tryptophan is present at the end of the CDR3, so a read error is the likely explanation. CDR3 sequence reads: CASSEDRANTGELFL. CDR3 in DNA: TGTGCCAGCAGTGAGGACAGGGCGAACACCGGGGAGCTGTTTTTG. The chain carries TRBV2 and TRBJ2-2, with 8 bases matching TRBD1. This CDR3 region has 15 residues. The V gene's germline CDR1 is SNHLY and CDR2 FYNNEI. J lost 0 bases, V lost 3 bases, and 0 bases had no gene match.

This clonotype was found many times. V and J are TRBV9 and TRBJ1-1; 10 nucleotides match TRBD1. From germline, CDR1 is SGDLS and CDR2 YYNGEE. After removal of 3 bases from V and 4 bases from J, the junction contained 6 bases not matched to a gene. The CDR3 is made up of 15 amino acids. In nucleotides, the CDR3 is TGTGCCAGCAGCGGGACAGGGGGGTCGGTCACTGAAGCTTTCTTT. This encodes CASSGTGGSVTEAFF.

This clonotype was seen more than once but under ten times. The CDR3 DNA reads TGCGCCAGCAGCTATCGGGGGGGGCCCGGTGAGACCCAGTACTTC. Protein: CASSYRGGPGETQYF. The V gene is TRBV5-1, the J gene TRBJ2-5; 8 nucleotides align to TRBD2. Germline V gene lookup returns CDR1 SGHRS and CDR2 YFSETQ. J was trimmed by 5 bases and V by 3 bases; bases with no gene match: 9. The CDR3 loop spans 15 amino acids.